This TCR beta chain was found in a study of CD8 T cells in Susac syndrome. Reverse transcription of roughly 0.45 to 1 ug RNA used random hexamers. TCR beta CDR3 was amplified by immunoSEQ multiplex PCR. This amplification extended across 54 Vbeta and 13 Jbeta segments. TCRdb reanalysed the immunoSEQ multiplex PCR reads using MiXCR and keeps one entry per CDR3 protein. This repertoire shows a few hundred thousand distinct CDR3 sequences, around 89% found once; its top ten account for approximately 0.18%. Negative isolation yielded the CD8+ and CD4+ T cells, while FACS enriched the TEMRA cells. Sequencing was carried out using CD8+ T cells from PBMCs. This TCR was sampled from a human donor with multiple sclerosis.

The chain's CDR3 is CASSQETGFSGNTIYF. For the CDR3, the DNA is TGTGCCAGCAGCCAAGAGACAGGCTTCTCTGGAAACACCATATATTTT. The chain carries TRBV14 and TRBJ1-3; TRBD1 is a possible D gene (6 bases). This CDR3 spans 16 amino acids. Germline V gene data show CDR1 as SGHDN and CDR2 as FVKESK. The V gene lost 0 bases and the J gene lost 0 bases, with 9 bases spanning the gap.